Shown below are 5 T cell receptor beta chains from a single sample sequenced in a study of OX40 agonist ivuxolimab in advanced cancers. This table comes from immunoSEQ multiplex PCR, and its TCRdb copy is limited to in-frame clones, with some not included. There are approximately 24,000 clones in the sample; roughly 79% occur only once, and about 26% lies in the top ten. This specimen was CD4+ or CD8+ T cells sorted from blood, taken in a trial of the OX40 agonist ivuxolimab. The receptors stem from an adult with an advanced solid tumor such as melanoma, head and neck, liver or kidney cancer.

This rearrangement joins TRBV2 to TRBJ2-7; TRBD2 agrees at 8 bases. Germline V gene lookup returns CDR1 SNHLY and CDR2 FYNNEI. The CDR3 sequence is 12 residues long. After removal of 11 bases from V and 6 bases from J, the junction contained 9 bases not matched to a gene. The CDR3 loop reads CADYSGAGEQYF. In DNA form, the CDR3 reads TGTGCCGACTATAGCGGGGCGGGCGAGCAGTACTTC.

This rearrangement joins TRBV11-2 to TRBJ2-1, with TRBD2 as a possible D gene (5 bases). The germline V and J ends were trimmed by 4 bases and 2 bases, with 6 bases remaining between them. Germline V gene sequence: CDR1 SGHAT, CDR2 FQNNGV. The CDR3 contains 13 residues. CDR3 coding DNA: TGTGCCAGCAGCTACGGGACCTACAATGAGCAGTTCTTC. Translating it yields CASSYGTYNEQFF.

The genes are TRBV5-6 and TRBJ1-6; 10 nucleotides match TRBD1. The CDR3 length is 14 residues. The germline V gene encodes CDR1 SGHDT and CDR2 YYEEEE. V dropped 3 bases and J dropped 10; count of bases not matched to a gene: 4. The CDR3 sequence: CASSWGQGPSPLHF. The DNA of the CDR3 is TGTGCCAGCAGCTGGGGACAGGGGCCGTCACCCCTCCACTTT.

This chain uses TRBV11-2 with TRBJ2-1; D not resolved. CDR1 and CDR2 from the germline V gene are SGHAT and FQNNGV. The V gene lost 0 bases and the J gene lost 5 bases, with 14 bases spanning the gap. There are 16 residues in the CDR3. CDR3 protein: CASSLEVGVANNEQFF. CDR3 DNA sequence: TGTGCCAGCAGCTTAGAAGTGGGTGTGGCCAACAATGAGCAGTTCTTC.

The V and J genes are TRBV5-1 and TRBJ2-1, with TRBD1 matching over 7 bases. The CDR3 loop spans 12 amino acids. Germline CDR1 reads SGHRS; CDR2 reads YFSETQ. V lost 10 bases and J lost 8; bases outside the gene matches: 9. CDR3 amino acids: CASADQGDEQFF. CDR3 DNA sequence: TGCGCCTCAGCAGACCAGGGGGATGAGCAGTTCTTC.